This T cell receptor beta chain is from a study of multiple sclerosis patients with progressive multifocal leukoencephalopathy. General study findings and limits: PML-onset expanded TRB clones were detectable before and during natalizumab therapy.

Concerning this clone itself: Its target is not known.

The CDR3 extends over 14 amino acids. The V end was cut by 3 bases, the J end by 4 bases, with 11 bases between. Germline CDR1 MRHNA, CDR2 SNTAGT. Time point in this sample: before natalizumab initiation. Assay: immunoSEQ multiplex PCR; the TCRdb copy retains only in-frame clones and omits some. Altogether tens of thousands of clones are present, roughly 92% being singletons, with the ten largest covering 1.5% to 2.5%. The sequencing input was PBMCs. The source of this sequence is a man aged 25 to 40 with multiple sclerosis. The V call is TRBV6-4, the J call TRBJ2-3; no clear D gene. CDR3 nucleotides: TGTGCCAGCAGTGATCACGTAGCATCAGATACGCAGTATTTT. Amino acid sequence: CASSDHVASDTQYF.